This TCR beta chain comes out of a study of blood T cell repertoires in COVID-19. Assay: immunoSEQ multiplex PCR; the TCRdb copy retains only in-frame clones and omits some. The top ten clones hold 2.5% to 3% of a sample with over 200,000 clones, approximately 87% of them seen once. CDR3 length: 16 amino acids. CDR1 MDHEN and CDR2 SYDVKM come from the germline V gene. With V trimmed by 5 bases and J by 3 bases, 11 bases remained unmatched. The gene calls are TRBV28 and TRBJ2-5, with TRBD2 identical over 8 bases. Source material: peripheral blood. This receptor was obtained from a woman in her 70s with active or convalescent COVID-19. Here the CDR3 DNA reads TGTGCCAGCAGTGAGCCCTCGGGAGGGGTGGAAGAGACCCAGTACTTC. Amino acids: CASSEPSGGVEETQYF.